This is a list of T cell receptor beta chains from one sample in a study of lymphopenia after photon versus proton radiotherapy. Sequencing was performed with immunoSEQ multiplex PCR; in TCRdb, only in-frame clones are kept and a portion is missing. The sample consists of about 50,000 clones, more than 85% of them appearing once. The starting material was peripheral blood, obtained from a patient treated with photon-based radiotherapy. The receptor set was obtained from a woman between 35 and 50 years old with cholangiocarcinoma. The CDR3 runs from the conserved cysteine through the conserved F or W. The D gene is left open where the match is weak. Part of the rows lack a size; the others show once, few, many or a class for expanded clones.

V: TRBV2
D: TRBD1
J: TRBJ1-3
size: NA
CDR3: CASSPGQYSGNTIYF
DNA: TGTGCCAGCAGCCCGGGACAGTACTCTGGAAACACCATATATTTT

V: TRBV10-1
D: NA
J: TRBJ1-1
size: NA
CDR3: CASSEEGTNTEAFF
DNA: TGCGCCAGCAGTGAAGAGGGAACGAACACTGAAGCTTTCTTT

V: TRBV14
D: NA
J: TRBJ1-1
size: NA
CDR3: CASSVVQGTEAFF
DNA: TGTGCCAGCAGCGTCGTCCAGGGGACTGAAGCTTTCTTT

V: TRBV19
D: TRBD1
J: TRBJ1-5
size: few
CDR3: CASKQGDLNQPQHF
DNA: TGTGCCAGCAAACAGGGGGACCTGAATCAGCCCCAGCATTTT

V: TRBV28
D: NA
J: TRBJ1-3
size: few
CDR3: CASSSGTYGNTIYF
DNA: TGTGCCAGCAGTTCGGGGACGTACGGAAACACCATATATTTT

V: TRBV7-9
D: TRBD1
J: TRBJ1-1
size: once
CDR3: CASSLAGKTGEVAFF
DNA: TGTGCCAGCAGCTTAGCGGGGAAGACAGGGGAGGTAGCTTTCTTT

V: TRBV11-3
D: NA
J: TRBJ2-2
size: NA
CDR3: CASSRRGGTGELFF
DNA: TGTGCCAGCAGCCGCAGGGGCGGCACCGGGGAGCTGTTTTTT

V: TRBV10-3
D: TRBD1
J: TRBJ1-2
size: NA
CDR3: CATRGPYGYTF
DNA: TGTGCCACAAGGGGGCCCTATGGCTACACCTTC

V: TRBV28
D: NA
J: TRBJ1-5
size: medium-sized
CDR3: CASSFEDGQQPQHF
DNA: TGTGCCAGCAGTTTCGAGGACGGTCAACAGCCCCAGCATTTT

V: TRBV6-6
D: NA
J: TRBJ1-1
size: NA
CDR3: CASSYSAGATNTEAFF
DNA: TGTGCCAGCAGTTACTCAGCAGGGGCTACGAACACTGAAGCTTTCTTT

V: TRBV6-1
D: NA
J: TRBJ1-1
size: NA
CDR3: CASSPTLDSYTEAFF
DNA: TGTGCCAGCAGCCCCACACTTGACTCTTACACTGAAGCTTTCTTT

V: TRBV13
D: NA
J: TRBJ2-5
size: NA
CDR3: CASSLGRGLQETQYF
DNA: TGTGCCAGCAGCTTAGGCAGGGGACTACAAGAGACCCAGTACTTC

V: TRBV27
D: TRBD2
J: TRBJ2-7
size: once
CDR3: CASSPGSAGLAAEQYF
DNA: TGTGCCAGCAGCCCCGGCTCGGCGGGACTAGCGGCGGAGCAGTACTTC

V: TRBV12-2
D: NA
J: TRBJ1-3
size: NA
CDR3: CASRLRQGNTIYF
DNA: TGTGCAAGTCGCTTACGGCAGGGAAACACCATATATTTT

V: TRBV2
D: TRBD2
J: TRBJ2-2
size: NA
CDR3: CASRGLAGTTGELFF
DNA: TGTGCCAGCAGGGGACTAGCGGGAACCACCGGGGAGCTGTTTTTT

V: TRBV11-3
D: NA
J: TRBJ2-2
size: NA
CDR3: CASSFPRTGELFF
DNA: TGTGCCAGCAGCTTTCCCAGGACCGGGGAGCTGTTTTTT

V: TRBV28
D: TRBD1
J: TRBJ1-5
size: NA
CDR3: CASSAGTATWAQHF
DNA: TGTGCCAGCAGTGCCGGGACAGCTACTTGGGCCCAGCATTTT

V: TRBV19
D: NA
J: TRBJ1-5
size: NA
CDR3: CASSTAGPNQPQHF
DNA: TGTGCCAGTAGTACGGCAGGGCCGAATCAGCCCCAGCATTTT

V: TRBV27
D: TRBD1
J: TRBJ2-7
size: NA
CDR3: CASSIQRQGNYEQYF
DNA: TGTGCCAGCAGTATCCAGAGACAGGGAAACTACGAGCAGTACTTC

V: TRBV10-1
D: TRBD1
J: TRBJ2-7
size: once
CDR3: CASSGTGERARYF
DNA: TGCGCCAGCAGCGGGACAGGGGAGAGGGCACGGTACTTC

V: TRBV9
D: TRBD1
J: TRBJ2-2
size: NA
CDR3: CASSVATGVNTGELFF
DNA: TGTGCCAGCAGCGTCGCGACAGGGGTGAACACCGGGGAGCTGTTTTTT

V: TRBV5-6
D: NA
J: TRBJ1-1
size: NA
CDR3: CASSLGPGNTEAFF
DNA: TGTGCCAGCAGCTTGGGGCCAGGGAACACTGAAGCTTTCTTT

V: TRBV7-8
D: NA
J: TRBJ1-1
size: NA
CDR3: CASSLAARVGTEAFF
DNA: TGTGCCAGCAGCTTAGCGGCCAGGGTTGGCACTGAAGCTTTCTTT

V: TRBV9
D: NA
J: TRBJ2-2
size: NA
CDR3: CASSRLNTGELFF
DNA: TGTGCCAGCAGCCGGCTGAACACCGGGGAGCTGTTTTTT

V: TRBV28
D: TRBD2
J: TRBJ2-2
size: NA
CDR3: CASSRSGRLAGELFF
DNA: TGTGCCAGCAGTCGGAGCGGGAGACTCGCCGGGGAGCTGTTTTTT

V: TRBV10-1
D: NA
J: TRBJ2-7
size: NA
CDR3: CASSAIPGAGEQYF
DNA: TGCGCCAGCAGTGCCATCCCGGGAGCAGGAGAGCAGTACTTC

V: TRBV28
D: NA
J: TRBJ1-2
size: once
CDR3: CASSLQGRYGYTF
DNA: TGTGCCAGCAGCCTACAGGGTCGATATGGCTACACCTTC

V: TRBV7-9
D: TRBD2
J: TRBJ2-7
size: NA
CDR3: CASSSQDRLAAGEQYF
DNA: TGTGCCAGCAGCTCCCAAGACCGACTAGCAGCGGGCGAGCAGTACTTC

V: TRBV7-6
D: TRBD2
J: TRBJ2-3
size: NA
CDR3: CASSLGLAGGESTDTQYF
DNA: TGTGCCAGCAGCCTGGGACTAGCGGGAGGAGAAAGCACAGATACGCAGTATTTT

V: TRBV4-2
D: TRBD1
J: TRBJ2-7
size: NA
CDR3: CASSSRTGGLVYEQYF
DNA: TGTGCCAGCAGCTCCCGGACAGGGGGCCTAGTGTACGAGCAGTACTTC

V: TRBV30
D: TRBD1
J: TRBJ1-6
size: NA
CDR3: CAWGETGDSPLHF
DNA: TGTGCCTGGGGGGAGACAGGGGACTCACCCCTCCACTTT

V: TRBV28
D: NA
J: TRBJ1-1
size: NA
CDR3: CASSPTLGWSTEAFF
DNA: TGTGCCAGCAGTCCGACCCTAGGGTGGAGCACTGAAGCTTTCTTT

V: TRBV5-1
D: TRBD2
J: TRBJ2-7
size: NA
CDR3: CASSSKTSGLPGEDYEQYF
DNA: TGCGCCAGCAGCTCAAAGACTAGCGGGCTACCGGGAGAGGATTACGAGCAGTACTTC

V: TRBV6-5
D: NA
J: TRBJ1-6
size: NA
CDR3: CASSSAGVGSPLHF
DNA: TGTGCCAGCAGTTCCGCAGGGGTGGGGTCACCCCTCCACTTT

V: TRBV4-1
D: NA
J: TRBJ1-4
size: NA
CDR3: CASTLVTRATNEKLFF
DNA: TGCGCCAGCACCCTCGTGACGAGGGCAACTAATGAAAAACTGTTTTTT

V: TRBV10-3
D: NA
J: TRBJ2-2
size: NA
CDR3: CAILEPLSNTGELFF
DNA: TGTGCCATTCTGGAGCCTTTGTCGAACACCGGGGAGCTGTTTTTT

V: TRBV27
D: NA
J: TRBJ2-7
size: once
CDR3: CASSLHEQYF
DNA: TGTGCCAGCAGTTTACACGAGCAGTACTTC

V: TRBV11-2
D: TRBD2
J: TRBJ2-1
size: NA
CDR3: CASSPGVLAGGYNEQFF
DNA: TGTGCCAGCAGCCCAGGAGTACTAGCGGGGGGCTACAATGAGCAGTTCTTC

V: TRBV6-5
D: NA
J: TRBJ1-6
size: NA
CDR3: CASKISGLNSPLHF
DNA: TGTGCCAGCAAAATTTCGGGGTTGAATTCACCCCTCCACTTT

V: TRBV7-6
D: NA
J: TRBJ1-1
size: NA
CDR3: CASSADSNTEAFF
DNA: TGTGCCAGCAGCGCGGACAGTAACACTGAAGCTTTCTTT

V: TRBV2
D: NA
J: TRBJ1-2
size: NA
CDR3: CASSGPLQGGGYGYTF
DNA: TGTGCCAGCAGTGGACCCTTACAGGGAGGTGGCTATGGCTACACCTTC

V: TRBV2
D: NA
J: TRBJ2-1
size: NA
CDR3: CASSETIQGGNEQFF
DNA: TGTGCCAGCAGTGAAACGATACAGGGAGGTAATGAGCAGTTCTTC

V: TRBV19
D: NA
J: TRBJ1-2
size: NA
CDR3: CASTTGQGYGYTF
DNA: TGTGCCAGTACGACAGGCCAGGGGTATGGCTACACCTTC

V: TRBV5-5
D: TRBD1
J: TRBJ1-1
size: NA
CDR3: CASSRPTTTGIYTEAFF
DNA: TGTGCCAGCAGCCGACCAACTACGACAGGGATCTACACTGAAGCTTTCTTT

V: TRBV7-2
D: TRBD1
J: TRBJ1-5
size: NA
CDR3: CASSSGQVVNSNQPQHF
DNA: TGTGCCAGCAGCTCGGGACAGGTGGTGAATAGCAATCAGCCCCAGCATTTT

V: TRBV6-5
D: TRBD2
J: TRBJ2-7
size: NA
CDR3: CASSSRLAEVYEQYF
DNA: TGTGCCAGCAGTTCGCGACTAGCGGAGGTTTACGAGCAGTACTTC

V: TRBV5-1
D: TRBD1
J: TRBJ1-2
size: NA
CDR3: CASSSPDRGIYGYTF
DNA: TGCGCCAGCAGCTCACCGGACAGGGGGATTTATGGCTACACCTTC

V: TRBV4-1
D: TRBD1
J: TRBJ2-7
size: NA
CDR3: CASSQVLDRGSREQYF
DNA: TGCGCCAGCAGCCAAGTTCTGGACAGGGGCTCACGAGAGCAGTACTTC

V: TRBV4-3
D: TRBD2
J: TRBJ2-3
size: NA
CDR3: CASSQDRTSAPSTDTQYF
DNA: TGCGCCAGCAGCCAAGACCGGACTAGCGCCCCTAGCACAGATACGCAGTATTTT

V: TRBV5-1
D: TRBD1
J: TRBJ1-2
size: NA
CDR3: CASSEGTGRGSYGYTF
DNA: TGCGCCAGCAGCGAAGGGACAGGGAGGGGCAGCTATGGCTACACCTTC

V: TRBV6-4
D: NA
J: TRBJ2-7
size: NA
CDR3: CASSYGGTGSYEQYF
DNA: TGTGCCAGCAGTTACGGTGGGACGGGCTCATACGAGCAGTACTTC

V: TRBV5-6
D: NA
J: TRBJ2-5
size: NA
CDR3: CASSLPPGEETQYF
DNA: TGTGCCAGCAGCTTGCCGCCAGGCGAAGAGACCCAGTACTTC

V: TRBV9
D: TRBD1
J: TRBJ1-6
size: NA
CDR3: CASSVGDRGLSPLHF
DNA: TGTGCCAGCAGCGTAGGGGACAGGGGGTTATCACCCCTCCACTTT